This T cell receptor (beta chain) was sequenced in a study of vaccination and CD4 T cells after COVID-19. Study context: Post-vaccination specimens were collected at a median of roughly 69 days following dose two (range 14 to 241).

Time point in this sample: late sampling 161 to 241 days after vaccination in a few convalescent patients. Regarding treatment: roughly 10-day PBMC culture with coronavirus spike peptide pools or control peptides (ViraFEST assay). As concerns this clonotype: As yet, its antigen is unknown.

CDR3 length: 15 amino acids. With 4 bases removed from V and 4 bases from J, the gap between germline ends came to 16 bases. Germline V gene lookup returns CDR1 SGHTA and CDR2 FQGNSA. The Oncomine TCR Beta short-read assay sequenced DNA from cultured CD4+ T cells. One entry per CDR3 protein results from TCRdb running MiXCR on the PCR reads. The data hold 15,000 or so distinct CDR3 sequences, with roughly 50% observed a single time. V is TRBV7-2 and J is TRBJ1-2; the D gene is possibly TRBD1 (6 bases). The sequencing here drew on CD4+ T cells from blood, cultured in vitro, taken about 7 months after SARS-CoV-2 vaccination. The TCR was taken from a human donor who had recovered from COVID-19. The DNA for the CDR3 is TGTGCCAGCAGCTCAAACAGGGAAATCTCCTATGGCTACACCTTC. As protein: CASSSNREISYGYTF.